This TCR beta chain emerged from a study of blood T cell repertoires in COVID-19. Study information: Some COVID-19 samples were acute and others convalescent; all came from the United States, Italy and Spain.

Germline CDR1 and CDR2: SGHNT and YENEEA. The CDR3 contains 14 residues. The V end lost 5 bases, the J end lost 2 bases, and 13 bases lay between the germline ends. Using immunoSEQ multiplex PCR, the repertoire was profiled, and TCRdb retains in-frame clones only, with some absent. The sample lists 45,000 to 60,000 clones; approximately 85% were seen once. This receptor was identified in a human donor with acute or convalescent COVID-19. The donor label of this sample is uncertain. Material for sequencing was peripheral blood. The chain carries TRBV11-3 and TRBJ2-7, with D unresolved. The CDR3 here is CASSPQTAAYEQYF. The CDR3 DNA reads TGTGCCAGCAGCCCTCAAACAGCTGCCTACGAGCAGTACTTC.